This entry describes one TCR beta chain. Its target is not known. These data belong to a study of T cell responses to AZD1222 COVID-19 vaccine. General study findings and limits: Of spike-specific TCRs, nearly half reportedly target regions left unmutated in variants.

Recipients boosted at about 4 weeks or about 12 weeks are pooled. The CDR3 is 16 residues long. CDR1 and CDR2 from the germline V gene are KGHDR and SFDVKD. V lost 3 bases to trimming and J lost 2 bases, with 14 bases between them. The repertoire was sequenced with immunoSEQ multiplex PCR; TCRdb's copy has only in-frame clones and lacks some. The table records some 150,000 clones, around nine tenths of them present only once. The V gene is TRBV24-1, the J gene TRBJ2-3, with D perhaps TRBD1 (6 bases). The sample was peripheral blood, taken 28 days after the second AZD1222 dose. This TCR was sampled from an adult who received the AZD1222 COVID-19 vaccine. Written as DNA, the CDR3 is TGTGCCACCAGTGATCGGACAGAGAGAACCACAGATACGCAGTATTTT. Translation gives CATSDRTERTTDTQYF.